One T cell receptor (beta chain) is described in this entry. Its antigen is undetermined. V lost 5 bases and J lost 4; bases outside the gene matches: 7. This CDR3 region has 15 residues. Germline V gene sequence: CDR1 SNHLY, CDR2 FYNNEI. PCR amplification relied on 60 Vbeta primers (plus 13 Jbeta primers). Some clones are missing from TCRdb's copy, which holds only in-frame ones; the method was immunoSEQ multiplex PCR. Of under 150,000 clones listed, over 70% are singletons. These donors counted as nominally healthy when sampled, but unrecorded immune exposures were likely. The data are from a study of cytomegalovirus exposure and HLA in healthy donors. Whole-study results and caveats: According to the study, around 180 TCR beta chains were cytomegalovirus-associated.

V usage is TRBV2 and J usage is TRBJ2-1, with 8 bases matching TRBD1. This TCR was sampled from a woman aged 18-29 years in good health and CMV-seronegative. Material: PBMCs. The CDR3 loop is CASSPAGGRYNEQFF. The CDR3, as DNA: TGTGCCAGCAGTCCTGCAGGGGGCAGGTACAATGAGCAGTTCTTC.